Reported below is one TCR beta chain. Its antigen is still unknown. Only in-frame clones appear in the TCRdb table, and some are missing; sequencing was by immunoSEQ multiplex PCR. Of some 120,000 clones listed, roughly 77% were seen once; the top ten hold 5.5%. The sample belongs to a study of a mutant IDH1 vaccine in newly diagnosed glioma. Across the study: Weeks 1, 3, 5, 7, 11, 15, 19 and 23 were when patients received their eight vaccinations. The initiation of vaccination occurred 4-6 weeks after radiotherapy alone, or with temozolomide cycles.

This CDR3 has 18 residues. Looked up from germline, CDR1 is MNHEY and CDR2 is SMNVEV (reference sequence). Unmatched junction bases numbered 5, after V lost 1 base and J lost 4 bases. Time point defined: week 11, during vaccination. Each vaccine dose was 300 ug of mutant IDH1 20-mer peptide, with topical imiquimod. Whole-study findings and limits: Overall, around 93% of patients had vaccine-induced immune responses. No link was apparently found between pseudoprogression and changes in top peripheral T cell clonotypes.

The sequences come from PBMCs, collected from a glioma patient whose treatment included an IDH1 peptide vaccine. The clonotype originates from a man in his forties with glioma. The rearrangement links TRBV27 to TRBJ2-1; 15 bases are shared with TRBD2. The CDR3 spells CASSLWTSGRVGYNEQFF. In DNA form, the CDR3 reads TGTGCCAGCAGTTTATGGACTAGCGGGAGGGTGGGTTACAATGAGCAGTTCTTC.